This TCR beta chain was sequenced in a study of CD8+CD57+ T cells in acquired aplastic anemia. The V and J ends lost 3 bases and 7 bases, in that order; junction bases with no gene match: 1. The CDR3 is made up of 14 amino acids. Germline values: CDR1 LNHDA, CDR2 SQIVND (reference sequence). Genomic DNA was employed as the template in profiling TCR beta VDJ and CDR3. MiXCR was run by TCRdb on the reads, yielding one entry per CDR3 protein. The sample lists roughly 150,000 distinct CDR3 sequences, less than 50% occurring once. The sample holds a few counts of this clonotype. Patients chosen for sequencing had shown CD8+CD57+ cell expansion by flow cytometry.

The TCR comes from a human donor with aplastic anemia. The sample comprised sorted CD4+, CD8+, or CD8+CD57+ T cells (not recorded which) from PBMCs. The chain uses TRBV19 and TRBJ1-5; 12 nucleotides match TRBD1. The CDR3 sequence: CASSMGQGAQPQHF. Written as DNA, the CDR3 is TGTGCCAGTAGTATGGGACAGGGGGCCCAGCCCCAGCATTTT.